This T cell receptor (beta chain) was retrieved from a study of blood T cell repertoires in COVID-19. The table came from immunoSEQ multiplex PCR; TCRdb's copy has only in-frame clones and leaves some out. This table holds fewer than 250,000 clones, 87% found once. V was clipped by 3 bases and J by 4 bases, with 10 bases between them. Germline V gene sequence: CDR1 LNHDA, CDR2 SQIVND (reference sequence). The CDR3 is 14 amino acids. The sequenced sample consisted of PBMCs or T cells enriched from blood (not recorded which). The TCR was taken from a woman aged 25 to 45 with acute COVID-19. The chain links TRBV19 to TRBJ2-1; D unresolved. The CDR3 loop is CASSIGDPYNEQFF. CDR3 coding DNA: TGTGCCAGTAGTATTGGAGACCCGTACAATGAGCAGTTCTTC.